This TCR beta chain comes out of a study of early T cells in non-severe SARS-CoV-2 infection. About the study: Unpaired chains resulted from sequencing bulk RNA of unsorted whole blood.

This clonotype was recorded many times. Its antigen is as yet unknown. Individual cDNA molecules carried attached unique molecular identifiers. MiXCR, run by TCRdb on the 5' RACE reads, gives a single entry per CDR3 protein. Of 28,000 or so distinct CDR3 sequences listed, roughly 3.9% are singletons. General study points: Sequences matched to VDJdb favored anti-spike CD8 responses, while private and CD4 specificities were missed.

V dropped 10 bases and J dropped 4; count of bases not matched to a gene: 5. The germline gives CDR1 MNHNY, CDR2 SVGAGI (reference sequence). The CDR3 has 13 residues. The chain couples TRBV6-6 to TRBJ1-4; TRBD1 agrees at 8 bases. Material for sequencing was whole blood. This receptor was taken from an adult who was a healthcare worker with PCR-confirmed SARS-CoV-2 infection or an uninfected control (not recorded which). CDR3 in DNA: TGTGCCACCCGGGACAGGTTTAATGAAAAACTGTTTTTT. Protein: CATRDRFNEKLFF.